These T cell receptor beta chains were read from a single sample in a study of T cell repertoires in cytomegalovirus infection. TCRdb re-called the reads through MiXCR, storing one row per CDR3 protein. The repertoire holds about 680,000 distinct CDR3 sequences, roughly 26% seen once, with under 8.5% in the top ten. Sequencing was performed on CD8+ T cells from PBMCs. These receptors were collected from a human donor in good health (CMV status not recorded). Some clones in this sample may be carry-over from other donors' samples. The CDR3 runs from the conserved cysteine through the conserved F or W. D genes are given only for firm matches. Part of the rows lack a size; the others show once, few, many or a class for expanded clones.

TRBV7-9,TRBJ1-1,TRBD1,.,TGTGCCAGCAGACCACAGGGGAAGACTGAAGCTTTCTTT,CASRPQGKTEAFF
TRBV15,TRBJ2-5,TRBD1,.,TGTGCCACCAGCCCCACCGACAGGGAAGAGACCCAGTACTTC,CATSPTDREETQYF
TRBV14,TRBJ2-2,TRBD2,few,TGTGCCAGCAGCCAGGATCACGGACTAGTGAGAAAGATCGGGGAGCTGTTTTTT,CASSQDHGLVRKIGELFF
TRBV29-1,TRBJ2-3,TRBD2,.,TGCAGCGTTGAAGATTTTCTAGCGGGGGGGCCCCATACGCAGTATTTT,CSVEDFLAGGPHTQYF
TRBV14,TRBJ1-2,.,once,TGTGCCAGCAGCCCCTTCCGAGTTAACTATGGCTACACCTTC,CASSPFRVNYGYTF
TRBV7-6,TRBJ2-6,.,.,TGTGCCAGCAGCTTATTGGGAACTCCTCCCTCCTCTGGGGCCAACGTCCTGACTTTC,CASSLLGTPPSSGANVLTF
TRBV7-2,TRBJ1-3,TRBD1,many,TGTGCCAGCAGCACTCAAAGGACAGGGGGCGACCACTCTGGAAACACCATATATTTT,CASSTQRTGGDHSGNTIYF
TRBV4-3,TRBJ2-3,.,.,TGCGCCAGCAGCCAAGCGCGAGGCGCGGATACGCAGTATTTT,CASSQARGADTQYF
TRBV28,TRBJ2-1,.,many,TGTGCCAGCAGCCCCGGGCAGGTCTACAATGAGCAGTTCTTC,CASSPGQVYNEQFF
TRBV7-6,TRBJ1-2,.,.,TGTGCCAGCAGCTTAGCAGGCGGGTCGGATGGCTACACCTTC,CASSLAGGSDGYTF
TRBV7-9,TRBJ2-1,TRBD1,few,TGTGCCAGCAGCCCGGGACAGGGAATTGACAGCTCCTACAATGAGCAGTTCTTC,CASSPGQGIDSSYNEQFF
TRBV24-1,TRBJ2-1,.,many,TGTGCCACCAGTGATCCCCGATGGGGAAATGAGCAGTTCTTC,CATSDPRWGNEQFF